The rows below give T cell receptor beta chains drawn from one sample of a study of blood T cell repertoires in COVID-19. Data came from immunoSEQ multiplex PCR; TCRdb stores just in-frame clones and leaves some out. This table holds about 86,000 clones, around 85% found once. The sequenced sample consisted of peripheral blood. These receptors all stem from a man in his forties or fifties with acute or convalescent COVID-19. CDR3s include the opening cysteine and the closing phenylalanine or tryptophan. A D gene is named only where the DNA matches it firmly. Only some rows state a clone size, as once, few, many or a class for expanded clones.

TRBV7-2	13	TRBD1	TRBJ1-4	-	TGTGCCAGCAGCCCGACAGGGAGAGAAAAACTGTTTTTT	CASSPTGREKLFF
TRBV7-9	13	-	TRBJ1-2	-	TGTGCCAGCAGCTTAGGACAGGAATATGGCTACACCTTC	CASSLGQEYGYTF
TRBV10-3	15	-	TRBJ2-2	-	TGTGCCATCAGTGAGTCGACTTTGAGTACCGGGGAGCTGTTTTTT	CAISESTLSTGELFF
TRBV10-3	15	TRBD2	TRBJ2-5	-	TGTGCCATCACCAGTAGCGGGGGGGCCAGTGAGACCCAGTACTTC	CAITSSGGASETQYF
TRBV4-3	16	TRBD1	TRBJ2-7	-	TGCGCCAGCTCGGCCAGTCCGGGACAGGGGACCTACGAGCAGTACTTC	CASSASPGQGTYEQYF
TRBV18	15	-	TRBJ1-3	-	TGTGCCAGCTCACCAACAGCTCTATCTGGAAACACCATATATTTT	CASSPTALSGNTIYF
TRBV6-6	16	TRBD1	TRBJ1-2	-	TGTGCCAGCAGACTCAGGACAGGACCCACTAACTATGGCTACACCTTC	CASRLRTGPTNYGYTF
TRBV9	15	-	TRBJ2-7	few	TGTGCCAGCAGCCGATCAGAGGGGGGGACAGGAGAGCAGTACTTC	CASSRSEGGTGEQYF
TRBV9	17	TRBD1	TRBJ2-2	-	TGTGCCAGCAGCGTAAGTGTTACAGGGGAGAAGGCCGGGGAGCTGTTTTTT	CASSVSVTGEKAGELFF
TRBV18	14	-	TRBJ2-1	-	TGTGCCAGCTCACCACGACGGGCGGGCAATGAGCAGTTCTTC	CASSPRRAGNEQFF
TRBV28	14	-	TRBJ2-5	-	TGTGCCAGCAGTCCAGCAGACACACAAGAGACCCAGTACTTC	CASSPADTQETQYF
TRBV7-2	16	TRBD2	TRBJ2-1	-	TGTGCCAGCAGCTTAGCTTTTGGCGGGGGGTACAATGAGCAGTTCTTC	CASSLAFGGGYNEQFF
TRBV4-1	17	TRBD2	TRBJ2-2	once	TGCGCCAGCAGCCAAGAGGGACTAGCGGAGAACACCGGGGAGCTGTTTTTT	CASSQEGLAENTGELFF
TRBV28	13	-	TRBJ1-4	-	TGTGCCAGCCGTTCACAGGATTATGAAAAACTGTTTTTT	CASRSQDYEKLFF
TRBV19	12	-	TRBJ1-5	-	TGTGCCACAGGGACACCCAATCAGCCCCAGCATTTT	CATGTPNQPQHF
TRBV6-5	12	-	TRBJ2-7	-	TGTGCCAGCAGACTCCTTCCCTACGAGCAGTACTTC	CASRLLPYEQYF
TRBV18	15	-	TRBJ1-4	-	TGTGCCAGCTCACCAGTAGGGGCCAAGGATGAAAAACTGTTTTTT	CASSPVGAKDEKLFF
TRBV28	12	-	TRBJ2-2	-	TGTGCCAGCACCCGGGGCACCGGGGAGCTGTTTTTT	CASTRGTGELFF
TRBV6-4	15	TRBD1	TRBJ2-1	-	TGTGCCAGCAGTGACTCAGAGGGGGCATGGGGGAGGCAGTTCTTC	CASSDSEGAWGRQFF
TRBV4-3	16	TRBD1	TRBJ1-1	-	TGCGCCAGCAGCTCGGGACAGGGGACACCCTACGGTGAAGCTTTCTTT	CASSSGQGTPYGEAFF
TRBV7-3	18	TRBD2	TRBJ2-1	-	TGTGCCAGCAGCTTAAGGGGATCTAGCGGGAGGGGGAGGGATGAGCAGTTCTTC	CASSLRGSSGRGRDEQFF
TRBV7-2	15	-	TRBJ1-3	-	TGTGCCAGCAGCCCCCCCCCGGGCTCTGGAAACACCATATATTTT	CASSPPPGSGNTIYF
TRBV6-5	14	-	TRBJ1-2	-	TGTGCCAGCAGTTTAAGGGGTGAGGACTATGGCTACACCTTC	CASSLRGEDYGYTF
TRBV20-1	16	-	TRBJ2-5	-	TGCAGTGCTAGTTCGGGACAACTAAGCCCCCAAGAGACCCAGTACTTC	CSASSGQLSPQETQYF
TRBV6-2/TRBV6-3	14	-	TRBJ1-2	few	TGTGCCAGCAGTTACGCGGTCGGGGTGTATGGCTACACCTTC	CASSYAVGVYGYTF
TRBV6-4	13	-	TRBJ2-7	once	TGTGCCACCCTAGTGCCCCTTTACTACGAGCAGTACTTC	CATLVPLYYEQYF
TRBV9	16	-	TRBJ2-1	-	TGTGCCAGCAGCGTAGGCGGGTCAGGGGCCGCCAATGAGCAGTTCTTC	CASSVGGSGAANEQFF